This section outlines one T cell receptor (beta chain) sequence together with its context. The PCR used 60 Vbeta and 13 Jbeta primers. Here immunoSEQ multiplex PCR was the method, and the copy in TCRdb shows in-frame clones only, minus some. The table shows 150,000 or so clones, with 80% occurring only once. This entry belongs to a study of cytomegalovirus exposure and HLA in healthy donors. Study-wide context: Tens of millions of unique TCR sequences came from HLA-typed donors in an early release.

The CDR3 runs 12 residues. Between the trimmed V and J ends, which lost 2 bases and 8 bases, there was a span of 10 bases. Germline loops: CDR1 SGDLS, CDR2 YYNGEE. The TCR comes from a man aged 45 to 65 in good health and CMV-seronegative. Sequencing was carried out using PBMCs. V gene TRBV9 combines with J gene TRBJ1-1, with D possibly matching TRBD1 (6 bases). The CDR3 sequence: CASSVGGREAFF. The CDR3 coding sequence is TGTGCCAGCAGCGTCGGGGGGCGCGAAGCTTTCTTT.